The T cell receptor (beta chain) described here comes from a study of blood T cell repertoires in COVID-19. For the study at large: Sample material is recorded as cDNA or gDNA derived from T cells, B-cell-depleted T cells, or PBMCs.

This CDR3 has 12 residues. V lost 5 bases and J lost 11, with 15 bases in between. Method: immunoSEQ multiplex PCR; TCRdb's copy keeps in-frame clones and lacks some. Found here are 150,000 to 200,000 clones, around four fifths of them singletons; the top ten hold about 5.5%. The sample holds a few counts of this clone. The rearrangement links TRBV12-3 or TRBV12-4 to TRBJ1-1, with TRBD1 as a possible D gene (5 bases). The specimen sequenced was peripheral blood. This TCR was sampled from a woman in her 30s with acute or convalescent COVID-19. For the CDR3, the DNA is TGTGCCAGCAGTGTGGAGGGGAGGAGGGCTTTCTTT. It is translated as CASSVEGRRAFF.